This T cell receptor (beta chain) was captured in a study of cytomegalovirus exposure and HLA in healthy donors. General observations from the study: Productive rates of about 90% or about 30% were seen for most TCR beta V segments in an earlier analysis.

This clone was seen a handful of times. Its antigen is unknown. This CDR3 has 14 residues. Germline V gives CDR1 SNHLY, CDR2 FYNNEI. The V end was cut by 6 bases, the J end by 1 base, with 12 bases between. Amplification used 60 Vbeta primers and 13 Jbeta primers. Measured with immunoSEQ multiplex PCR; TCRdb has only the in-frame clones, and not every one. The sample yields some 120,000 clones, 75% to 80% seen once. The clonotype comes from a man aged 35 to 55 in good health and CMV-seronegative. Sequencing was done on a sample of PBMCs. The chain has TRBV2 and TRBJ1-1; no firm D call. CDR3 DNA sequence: TGTGCCAGCAGGAAGGAGGGCTGGAACACTGAAGCTTTCTTT. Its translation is CASRKEGWNTEAFF. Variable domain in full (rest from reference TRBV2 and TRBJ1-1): EPEVTQTPSHQVTQMGQEVILRCVPISNHLYFYWYRQILGQKVEFLVSFYNNEISEKSEIFDDQFSVERPDGSNFTLKIRSTKLEDSAMYFCASRKEGWNTEAFFGQGTRLTVV.